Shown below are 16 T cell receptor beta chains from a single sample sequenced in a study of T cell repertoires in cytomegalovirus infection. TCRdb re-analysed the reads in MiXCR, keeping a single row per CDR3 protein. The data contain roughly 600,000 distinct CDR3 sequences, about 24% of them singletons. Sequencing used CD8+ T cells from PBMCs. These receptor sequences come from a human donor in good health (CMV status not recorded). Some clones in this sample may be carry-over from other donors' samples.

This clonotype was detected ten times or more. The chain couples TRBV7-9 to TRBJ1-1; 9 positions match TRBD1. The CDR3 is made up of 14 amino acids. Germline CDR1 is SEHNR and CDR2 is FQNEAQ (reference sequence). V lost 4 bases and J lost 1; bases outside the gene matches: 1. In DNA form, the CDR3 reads TGTGCCAGCAGCTGGACAGGGGAGAACACTGAAGCTTTCTTT. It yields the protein CASSWTGENTEAFF.

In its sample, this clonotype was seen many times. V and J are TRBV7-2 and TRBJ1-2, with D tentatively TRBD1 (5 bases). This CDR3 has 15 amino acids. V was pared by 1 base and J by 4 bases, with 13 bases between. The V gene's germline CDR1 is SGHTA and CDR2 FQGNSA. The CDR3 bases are TGTGCCAGCAGCTTAGACCAGGGCCTAGGCTATGGCTACACCTTC. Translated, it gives CASSLDQGLGYGYTF. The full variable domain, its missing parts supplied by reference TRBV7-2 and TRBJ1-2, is GAGVSQSPSNKVTEKGKDVELRCDPISGHTALYWYRQSLGQGLEFLIYFQGNSAPDKSGLPSDRFSAERTGGSVSTLTIQRTQQEDSAVYLCASSLDQGLGYGYTFGSGTRLTVV.

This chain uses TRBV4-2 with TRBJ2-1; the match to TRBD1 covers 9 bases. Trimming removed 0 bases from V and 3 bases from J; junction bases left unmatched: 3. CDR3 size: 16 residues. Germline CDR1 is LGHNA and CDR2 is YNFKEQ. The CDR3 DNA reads TGTGCCAGCAGCCAAGAAGAGGGACAGGGCTACAATGAGCAGTTCTTC. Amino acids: CASSQEEGQGYNEQFF.

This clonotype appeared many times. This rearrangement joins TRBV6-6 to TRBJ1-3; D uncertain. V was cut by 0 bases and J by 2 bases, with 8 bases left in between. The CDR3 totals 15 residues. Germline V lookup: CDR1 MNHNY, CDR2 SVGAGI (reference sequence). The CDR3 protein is CASSYSLETGNTIYF. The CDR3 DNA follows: TGTGCCAGCAGTTACTCCTTGGAGACTGGAAACACCATATATTTT.

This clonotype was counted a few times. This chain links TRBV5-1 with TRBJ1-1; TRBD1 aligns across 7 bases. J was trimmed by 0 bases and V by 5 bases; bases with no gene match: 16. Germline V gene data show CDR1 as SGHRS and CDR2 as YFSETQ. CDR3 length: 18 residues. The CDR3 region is CASRAGDRADRMNTEAFF. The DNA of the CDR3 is TGCGCCAGCAGGGCGGGCGACAGGGCCGACAGAATGAACACTGAAGCTTTCTTT. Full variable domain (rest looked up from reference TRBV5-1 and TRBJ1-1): KAGVTQTPRYLIKTRGQQVTLSCSPISGHRSVSWYQQTPGQGLQFLFEYFSETQRNKGNFPGRFSGRQFSNSRSEMNVSTLELGDSALYLCASRAGDRADRMNTEAFFGQGTRLTVV.

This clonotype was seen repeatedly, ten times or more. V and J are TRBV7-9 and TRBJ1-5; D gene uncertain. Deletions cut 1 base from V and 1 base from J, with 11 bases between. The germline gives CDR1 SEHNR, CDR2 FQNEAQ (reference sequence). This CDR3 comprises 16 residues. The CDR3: CASSLVGGTSNQPQHF. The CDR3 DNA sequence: TGTGCCAGCAGCTTAGTGGGAGGCACAAGCAATCAGCCCCAGCATTTT.

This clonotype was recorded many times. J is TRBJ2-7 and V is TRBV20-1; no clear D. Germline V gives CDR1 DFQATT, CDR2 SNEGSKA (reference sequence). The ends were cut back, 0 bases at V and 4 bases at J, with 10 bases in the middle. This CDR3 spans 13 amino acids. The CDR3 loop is CSAREAQMYEQYF. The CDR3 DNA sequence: TGCAGTGCTAGAGAGGCCCAAATGTACGAGCAGTACTTC.

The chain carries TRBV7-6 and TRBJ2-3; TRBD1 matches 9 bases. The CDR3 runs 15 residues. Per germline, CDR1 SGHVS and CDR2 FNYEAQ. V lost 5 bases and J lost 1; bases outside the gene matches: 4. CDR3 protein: CASSHRGHGTDTQYF. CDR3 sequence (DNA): TGTGCCAGCAGCCACAGGGGGCACGGCACAGATACGCAGTATTTT.

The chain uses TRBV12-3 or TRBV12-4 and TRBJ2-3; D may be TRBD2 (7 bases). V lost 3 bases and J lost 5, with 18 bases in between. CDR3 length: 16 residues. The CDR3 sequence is CASSFLFTGRVDTQYF. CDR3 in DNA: TGTGCCAGCAGTTTCCTTTTCACAGGGAGGGTAGATACGCAGTATTTT.

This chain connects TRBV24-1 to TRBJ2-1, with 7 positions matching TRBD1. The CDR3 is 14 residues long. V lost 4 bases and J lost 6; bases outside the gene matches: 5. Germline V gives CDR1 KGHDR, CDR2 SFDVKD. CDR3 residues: CATSDPGQTNEQFF. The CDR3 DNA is TGTGCCACCAGTGACCCGGGACAGACCAATGAGCAGTTCTTC.

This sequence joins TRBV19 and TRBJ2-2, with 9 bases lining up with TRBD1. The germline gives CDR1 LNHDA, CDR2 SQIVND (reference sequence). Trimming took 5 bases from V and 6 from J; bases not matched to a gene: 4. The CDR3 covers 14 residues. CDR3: CASSGTGFSGELFF. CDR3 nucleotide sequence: TGTGCCAGTAGTGGGACAGGGTTTTCCGGGGAGCTGTTTTTT.

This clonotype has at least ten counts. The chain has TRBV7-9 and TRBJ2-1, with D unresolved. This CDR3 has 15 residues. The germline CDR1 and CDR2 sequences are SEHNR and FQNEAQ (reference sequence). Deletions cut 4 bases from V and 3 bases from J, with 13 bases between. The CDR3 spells CASSSQDGNYNEQFF. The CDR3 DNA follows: TGTGCCAGCAGCTCCCAGGACGGCAACTACAATGAGCAGTTCTTC.

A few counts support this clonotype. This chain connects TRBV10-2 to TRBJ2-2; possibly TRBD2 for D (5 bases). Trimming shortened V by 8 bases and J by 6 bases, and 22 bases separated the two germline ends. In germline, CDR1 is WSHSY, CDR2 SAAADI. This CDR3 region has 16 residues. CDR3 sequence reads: CASLISGSGGAGELFF. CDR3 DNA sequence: TGCGCCAGCCTCATCTCCGGGTCTGGAGGAGCCGGGGAGCTGTTTTTT.

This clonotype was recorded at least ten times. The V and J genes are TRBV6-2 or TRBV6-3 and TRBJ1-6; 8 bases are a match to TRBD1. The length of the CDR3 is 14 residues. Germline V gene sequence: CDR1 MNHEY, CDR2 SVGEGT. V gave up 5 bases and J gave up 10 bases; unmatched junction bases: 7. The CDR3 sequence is CASSPRTGRSPLHF. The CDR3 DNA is TGTGCCAGCAGTCCAAGGACAGGGAGATCACCCCTCCACTTT.

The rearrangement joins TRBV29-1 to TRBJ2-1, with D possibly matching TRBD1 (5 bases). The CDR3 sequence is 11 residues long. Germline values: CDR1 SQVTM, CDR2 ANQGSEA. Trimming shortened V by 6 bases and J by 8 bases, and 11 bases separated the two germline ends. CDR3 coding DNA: TGCAGCGTCTGGGGCCGGTATGAGCAGTTCTTC. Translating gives CSVWGRYEQFF.

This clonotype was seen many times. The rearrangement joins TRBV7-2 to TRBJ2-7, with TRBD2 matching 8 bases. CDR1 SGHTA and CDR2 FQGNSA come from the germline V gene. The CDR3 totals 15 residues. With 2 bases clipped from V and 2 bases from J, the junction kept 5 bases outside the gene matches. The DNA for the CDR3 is TGTGCCAGCAGCTTAAGGGGCGGGGGGACCTACGAGCAGTACTTC. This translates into CASSLRGGGTYEQYF. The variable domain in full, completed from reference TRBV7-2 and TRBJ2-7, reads GAGVSQSPSNKVTEKGKDVELRCDPISGHTALYWYRQSLGQGLEFLIYFQGNSAPDKSGLPSDRFSAERTGGSVSTLTIQRTQQEDSAVYLCASSLRGGGTYEQYFGPGTRLTVT.